This T cell receptor (beta chain) was identified during a study of blood T cell repertoires in COVID-19. Study summary: Italy, Spain and the United States were the sources of the convalescent and acute COVID-19 samples. Sources were T cells, B-cell-depleted T cells, or PBMCs; the material itself was cDNA or gDNA.

Unmatched junction bases numbered 3, after V lost 2 bases and J lost 0 bases. Per the germline V gene, CDR1 is SGHRS and CDR2 is YFSETQ. The CDR3 contains 15 residues. The table lists this clone with a count of one. Different DNA sequences within this sample yield the same CDR3. Some clones are missing from TCRdb's copy, which holds only in-frame ones; the method was immunoSEQ multiplex PCR. The repertoire holds about 280,000 clones, with 83% as singletons. This chain uses TRBV5-1 with TRBJ1-2, with TRBD1 identical over 8 bases. This TCR was recovered from a woman between 50 and 59 years old who had recovered from COVID-19. Source material: peripheral blood. CDR3 coding DNA: TGCGCCAGCAGCTTAAACAGGGGGTCTAACTATGGCTACACCTTC. This codes for CASSLNRGSNYGYTF.